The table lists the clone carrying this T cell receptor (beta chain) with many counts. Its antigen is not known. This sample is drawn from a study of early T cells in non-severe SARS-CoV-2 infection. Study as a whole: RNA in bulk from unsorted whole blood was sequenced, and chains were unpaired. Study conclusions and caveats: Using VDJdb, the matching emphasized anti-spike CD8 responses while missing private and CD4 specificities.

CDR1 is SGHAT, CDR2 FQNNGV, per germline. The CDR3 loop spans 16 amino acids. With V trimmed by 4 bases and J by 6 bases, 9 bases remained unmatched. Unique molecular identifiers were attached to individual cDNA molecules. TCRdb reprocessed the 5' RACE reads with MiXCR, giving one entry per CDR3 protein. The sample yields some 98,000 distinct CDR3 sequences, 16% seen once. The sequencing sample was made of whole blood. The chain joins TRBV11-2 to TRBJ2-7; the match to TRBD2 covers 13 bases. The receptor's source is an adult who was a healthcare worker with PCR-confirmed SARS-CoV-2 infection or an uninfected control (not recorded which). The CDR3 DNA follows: TGTGCCAGCAGCTCCGCGTGGACTAGCGGGAGTGGCGAGCAGTACTTC. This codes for CASSSAWTSGSGEQYF.